This TCR beta chain was identified in a study of control samples from healthy donors and cancer patients. J gave up 2 bases and V 7 bases, and 14 bases lay outside the gene matches. The CDR3 is 16 amino acids. From germline, CDR1 is MNHNY and CDR2 SVGAGI (reference sequence). Generated by immunoSEQ multiplex PCR, the TCRdb table keeps only in-frame clones and is missing some. The sample lists approximately 70,000 clones; 90% were seen once. This clone appeared once. The TCR sequence derives from a woman in her forties or fifties with colorectal cancer. Sequences were obtained from PBMCs. The V call is TRBV6-6, the J call TRBJ2-7; 7 bases fit TRBD2. CDR3 protein: CASTERAGHLPYEQYF. CDR3 nucleotide sequence: TGTGCCAGCACCGAGAGAGCGGGGCACCTTCCCTACGAGCAGTACTTC.